This T cell receptor beta chain stems from a study of T cell responses to AZD1222 COVID-19 vaccine. Points from the study as a whole: Seropositive status at baseline applied to only five or six AZD1222 recipients. Nearly half of spike-specific TCRs reportedly target unmutated variant regions. A mostly white British donor set with more females was recruited, and clonal diversity was possibly underestimated.

TCRdb keeps only in-frame clones here, not all; method: immunoSEQ multiplex PCR. The sample holds roughly 95,000 clones, about 90% seen once. Germline assignment: CDR1 KGHSH and CDR2 LQKENI. V dropped 3 bases and J dropped 0 bases, with 12 bases sitting between them. The CDR3 sequence is 17 residues long. To note about this clone: The antigen is unknown.

Here the sequenced sample was peripheral blood, taken 28 days after the second AZD1222 dose. The receptor was derived from an adult who received the AZD1222 COVID-19 vaccine. The gene calls are TRBV18 and TRBJ1-6; D is unclear. The DNA for the CDR3 is TGTGCCAGCTCACCCCAGGCACCGAGCTCCTATAATTCACCCCTCCACTTT. Translation: CASSPQAPSSYNSPLHF.